This T cell receptor (beta chain) appears in the sequencing data of a study of T cells in localized non-small cell lung cancer. The method was immunoSEQ multiplex PCR; TCRdb's version includes in-frame clones alone and lacks a portion of them. Here the sample spans about 2,200 clones, around a quarter being singletons. General study points: It was uninvolved adjacent lung that showed the highest T cell clonality, exceeding tumor. Among blood samples, higher T cell density accompanied longer overall survival.

In this sample, this clone is medium-sized. What it binds is unknown. CDR1 SQVTM and CDR2 ANQGSEA come from the germline V gene. V gave up 3 bases and J gave up 5 bases; unmatched junction bases: 3. This CDR3 comprises 12 residues. The chain recombines TRBV29-1 with TRBJ1-1, with 7 bases fitting TRBD1. The sample was lung tumor tissue, taken before any cancer treatment. The clonotype was recovered from a man between 40 and 75 years old with stage III lung adenocarcinoma. CDR3 bases: TGCAGCGTTGAGACAGGGTTGACTGAAGCTTTCTTT. Its translation: CSVETGLTEAFF.